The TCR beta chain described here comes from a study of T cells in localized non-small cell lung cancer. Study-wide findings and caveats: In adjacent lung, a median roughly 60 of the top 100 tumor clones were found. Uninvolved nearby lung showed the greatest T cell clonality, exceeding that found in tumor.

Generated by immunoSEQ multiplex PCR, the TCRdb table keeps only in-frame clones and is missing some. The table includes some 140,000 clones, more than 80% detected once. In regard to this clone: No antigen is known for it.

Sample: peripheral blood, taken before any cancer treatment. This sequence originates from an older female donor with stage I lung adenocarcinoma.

CDR3 nucleotides: TGTGCCAGCAGATCTTCCGCGGGACTAGCGGGAGAACAGTTCTTC. It encodes CASRSSAGLAGEQFF. The rearrangement uses TRBV7-9 and TRBJ2-1, with 14 nucleotides matching TRBD2. CDR3 size: 15 residues. CDR1 is SEHNR and CDR2 is FQNEAQ in the germline V gene (reference sequence). Trimming removed 6 bases from V and 13 bases from J; junction bases left unmatched: 11.